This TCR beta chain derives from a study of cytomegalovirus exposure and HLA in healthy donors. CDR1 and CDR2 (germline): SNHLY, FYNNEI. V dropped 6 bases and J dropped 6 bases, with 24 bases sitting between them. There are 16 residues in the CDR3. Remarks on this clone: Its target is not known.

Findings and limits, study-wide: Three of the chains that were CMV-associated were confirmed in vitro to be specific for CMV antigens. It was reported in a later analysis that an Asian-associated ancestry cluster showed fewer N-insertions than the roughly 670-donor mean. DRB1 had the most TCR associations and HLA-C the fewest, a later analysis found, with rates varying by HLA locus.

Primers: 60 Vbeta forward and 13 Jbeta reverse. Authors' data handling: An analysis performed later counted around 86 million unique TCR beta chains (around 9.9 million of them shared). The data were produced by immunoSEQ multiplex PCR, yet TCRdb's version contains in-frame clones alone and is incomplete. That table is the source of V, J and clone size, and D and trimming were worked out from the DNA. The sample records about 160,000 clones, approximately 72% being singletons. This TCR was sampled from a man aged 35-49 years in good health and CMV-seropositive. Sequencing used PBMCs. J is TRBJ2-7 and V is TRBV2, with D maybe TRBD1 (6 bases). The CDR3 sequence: CASSRKRGRGGGEQYF. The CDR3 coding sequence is TGTGCCAGCAGCCGAAAAAGGGGGAGAGGGGGTGGCGAGCAGTACTTC.